This TCR beta chain was captured in a study of T cells after yellow fever vaccination. This clonotype was counted a few times. TCRdb re-called the 5' RACE reads with MiXCR, one entry per CDR3 protein. The table has about 160,000 distinct CDR3 sequences, about 7% seen once; the top ten hold more than 2.5%. V gave up 0 bases and J gave up 7 bases; unmatched junction bases: 9. Germline V gives CDR1 DFQATT, CDR2 SNEGSKA (reference sequence). The CDR3 spans 16 residues. Here the sequenced sample was CD4+ T cells sorted from PBMCs, taken 5 days after the first yellow fever vaccination. This clonotype was sampled from a man aged 18 to 29 who received the YFV17D yellow fever vaccine. The V call is TRBV20-1, the J call TRBJ2-4; 10 positions match TRBD2. CDR3 coding DNA: TGCAGTGCTAGAGACGCGCTAGCGGGGGCCCGCAACATTCAGTACTTC. Translated: CSARDALAGARNIQYF.